The sequence of this T cell receptor beta chain was determined in a study of blood T cell repertoires in COVID-19. Study-wide context: Cohort 3 recovery required two negative PCRs, clearance, or symptom resolution.

This CDR3 spans 13 amino acids. Germline CDR1 and CDR2: MNHEY and SMNVEV (reference sequence). V lost 6 bases and J lost 1, with 7 bases in between. The method was immunoSEQ multiplex PCR; TCRdb's version includes in-frame clones alone and lacks a portion of them. The table lists more than 200,000 clones, roughly 84% of them singletons. V is TRBV27 and J is TRBJ1-3; D remains unclear. The source is a man aged 30-40 years in a cohort exposed to, infected with or recovered from COVID-19 (not recorded which). Sequenced sample: PBMCs or T cells enriched from blood (not recorded which). CDR3 in amino acids: CASSLRSGNTIYF. The CDR3 DNA reads TGTGCCAGCAGCCTGAGGTCTGGAAACACCATATATTTT.